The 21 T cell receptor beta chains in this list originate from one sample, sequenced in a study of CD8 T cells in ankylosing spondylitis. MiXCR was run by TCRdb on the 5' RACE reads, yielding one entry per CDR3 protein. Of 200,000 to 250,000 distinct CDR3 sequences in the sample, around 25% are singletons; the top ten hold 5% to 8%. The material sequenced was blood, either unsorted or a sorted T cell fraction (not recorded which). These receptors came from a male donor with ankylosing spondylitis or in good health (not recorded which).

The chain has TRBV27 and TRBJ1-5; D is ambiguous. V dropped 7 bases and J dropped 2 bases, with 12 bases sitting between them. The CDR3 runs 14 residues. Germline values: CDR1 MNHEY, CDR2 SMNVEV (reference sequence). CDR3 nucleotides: TGTGCCAGCAAACCGGGGAGCGGCAATCAGCCCCAGCATTTT. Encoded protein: CASKPGSGNQPQHF.

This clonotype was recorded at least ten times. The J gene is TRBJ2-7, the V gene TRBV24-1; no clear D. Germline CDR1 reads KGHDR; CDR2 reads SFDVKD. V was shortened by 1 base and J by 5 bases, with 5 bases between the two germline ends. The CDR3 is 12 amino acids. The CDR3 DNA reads TGTGCCACCAGTGATTTAGGTCACGAGCAGTACTTC. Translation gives CATSDLGHEQYF.

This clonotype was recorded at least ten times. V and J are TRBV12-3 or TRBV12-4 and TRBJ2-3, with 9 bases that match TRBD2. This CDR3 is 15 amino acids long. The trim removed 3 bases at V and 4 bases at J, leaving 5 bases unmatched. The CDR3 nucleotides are TGTGCCAGCAGTTTCGGCGGGAGGGGTCCAGATACGCAGTATTTT. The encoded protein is CASSFGGRGPDTQYF.

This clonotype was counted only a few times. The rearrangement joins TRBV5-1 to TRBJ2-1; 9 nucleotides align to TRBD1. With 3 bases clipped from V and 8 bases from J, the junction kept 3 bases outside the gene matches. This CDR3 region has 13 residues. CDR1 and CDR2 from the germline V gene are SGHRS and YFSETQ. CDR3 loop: CASSWTGDYEQFF. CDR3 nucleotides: TGCGCCAGCAGCTGGACAGGGGATTATGAGCAGTTCTTC.

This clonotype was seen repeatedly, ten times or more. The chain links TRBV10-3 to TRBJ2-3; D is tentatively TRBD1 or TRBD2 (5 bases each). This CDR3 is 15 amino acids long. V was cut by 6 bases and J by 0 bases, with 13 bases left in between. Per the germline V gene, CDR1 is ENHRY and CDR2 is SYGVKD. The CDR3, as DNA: TGTGCCATCAGGGGGGTCGGCGGTAGCACAGATACGCAGTATTTT. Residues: CAIRGVGGSTDTQYF.

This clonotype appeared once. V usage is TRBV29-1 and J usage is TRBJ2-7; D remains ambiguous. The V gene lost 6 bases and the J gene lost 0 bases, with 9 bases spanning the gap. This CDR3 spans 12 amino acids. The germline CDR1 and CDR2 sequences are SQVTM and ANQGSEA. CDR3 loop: CSVTVSSYEQYF. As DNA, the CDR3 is TGCAGCGTGACGGTGAGCTCCTACGAGCAGTACTTC.

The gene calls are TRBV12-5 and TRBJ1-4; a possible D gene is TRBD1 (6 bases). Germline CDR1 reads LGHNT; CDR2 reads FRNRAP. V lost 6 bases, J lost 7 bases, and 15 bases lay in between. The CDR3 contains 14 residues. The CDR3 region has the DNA TGTGCTAGTGGCCCTGACAGGCCCGGTGAAAAACTGTTTTTT. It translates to CASGPDRPGEKLFF.

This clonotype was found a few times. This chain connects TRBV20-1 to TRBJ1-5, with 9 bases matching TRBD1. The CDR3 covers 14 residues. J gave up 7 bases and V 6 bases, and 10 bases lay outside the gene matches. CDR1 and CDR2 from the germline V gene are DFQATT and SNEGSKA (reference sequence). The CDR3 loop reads CSAKYTGGGQPQHF. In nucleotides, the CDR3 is TGCAGTGCCAAATATACAGGGGGCGGACAGCCCCAGCATTTT.

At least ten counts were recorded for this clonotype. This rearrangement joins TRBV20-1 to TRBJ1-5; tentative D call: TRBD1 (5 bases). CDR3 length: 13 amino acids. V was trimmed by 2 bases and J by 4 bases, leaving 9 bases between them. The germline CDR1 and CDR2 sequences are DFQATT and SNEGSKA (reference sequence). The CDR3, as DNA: TGCAGTGCTAGAACAGGTGTTAATCAGCCCCAGCATTTT. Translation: CSARTGVNQPQHF.

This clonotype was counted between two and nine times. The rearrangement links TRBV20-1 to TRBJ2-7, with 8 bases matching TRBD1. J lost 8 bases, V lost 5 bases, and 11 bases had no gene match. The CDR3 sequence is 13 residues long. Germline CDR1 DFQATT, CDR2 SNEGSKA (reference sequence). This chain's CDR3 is CSADLEDRGQQYF. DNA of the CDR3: TGCAGTGCTGACCTTGAAGACAGGGGTCAGCAGTACTTC.

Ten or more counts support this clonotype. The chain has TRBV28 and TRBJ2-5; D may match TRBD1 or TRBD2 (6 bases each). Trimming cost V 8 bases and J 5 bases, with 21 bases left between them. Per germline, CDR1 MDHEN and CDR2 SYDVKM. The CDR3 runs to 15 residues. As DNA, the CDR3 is TGTGCCAGCGGGCCCTCTGGGGGGCGTATGGAGACCCAGTACTTC. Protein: CASGPSGGRMETQYF.

CDR3 bases: TGCAGCGTTGTTGAGCAGGGGCAAGAGACCCAGTACTTC. This sequence encodes CSVVEQGQETQYF. This chain uses TRBV29-1 with TRBJ2-5, with D possibly being TRBD1 (6 bases). Germline V gene sequence: CDR1 SQVTM, CDR2 ANQGSEA. This CDR3 contains 13 residues. V was trimmed by 4 bases and J by 2 bases, leaving 11 bases between them.

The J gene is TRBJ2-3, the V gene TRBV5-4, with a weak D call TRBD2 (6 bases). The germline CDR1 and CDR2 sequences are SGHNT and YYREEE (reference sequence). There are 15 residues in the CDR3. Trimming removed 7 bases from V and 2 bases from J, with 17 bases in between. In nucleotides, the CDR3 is TGTGCCAGCGCCCAGGAGGGTGGATCCACAGATACGCAGTATTTT. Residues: CASAQEGGSTDTQYF. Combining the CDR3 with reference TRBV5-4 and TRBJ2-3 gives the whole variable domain ETGVTQSPTHLIKTRGQQVTLRCSSQSGHNTVSWYQQALGQGPQFIFQYYREEENGRGNFPPRFSGLQFPNYSSELNVNALELDDSALYLCASAQEGGSTDTQYFGPGTRLTVL.

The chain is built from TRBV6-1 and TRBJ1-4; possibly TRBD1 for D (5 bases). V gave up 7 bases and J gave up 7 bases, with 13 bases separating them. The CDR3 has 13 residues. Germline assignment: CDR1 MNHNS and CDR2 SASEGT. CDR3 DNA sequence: TGTGCCAGCACCGAGCAGGGAGGTGAAAAACTGTTTTTT. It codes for CASTEQGGEKLFF.

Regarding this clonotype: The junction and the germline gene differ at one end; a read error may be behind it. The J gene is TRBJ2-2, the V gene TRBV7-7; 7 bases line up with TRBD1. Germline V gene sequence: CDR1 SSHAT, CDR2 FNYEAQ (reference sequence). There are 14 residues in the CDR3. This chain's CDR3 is CASSLSQGAGELFF. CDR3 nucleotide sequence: TGTGCTAGCAGCCTCAGCCAGGGGGCCGGGGAGCTGTTTTTT.

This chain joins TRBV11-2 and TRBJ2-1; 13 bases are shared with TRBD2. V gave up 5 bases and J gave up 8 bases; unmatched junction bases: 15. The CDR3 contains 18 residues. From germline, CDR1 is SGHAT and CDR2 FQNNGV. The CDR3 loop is CASSPKWTGTSGIDEQFF. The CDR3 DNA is TGTGCCAGCAGCCCAAAGTGGACCGGGACTAGCGGGATCGATGAGCAGTTCTTC.

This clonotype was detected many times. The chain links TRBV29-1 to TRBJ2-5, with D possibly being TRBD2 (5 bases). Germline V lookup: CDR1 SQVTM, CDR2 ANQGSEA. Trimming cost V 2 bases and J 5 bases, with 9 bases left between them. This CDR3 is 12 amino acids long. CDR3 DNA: TGCAGCGTTGAACGGGGAGCTGAGACCCAGTACTTC. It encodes CSVERGAETQYF.

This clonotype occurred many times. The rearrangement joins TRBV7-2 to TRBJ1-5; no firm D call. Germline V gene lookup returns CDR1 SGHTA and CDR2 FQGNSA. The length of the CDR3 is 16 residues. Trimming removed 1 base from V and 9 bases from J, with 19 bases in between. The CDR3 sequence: CASSLEGSYLGLPQHF. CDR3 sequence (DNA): TGTGCCAGCAGCTTAGAAGGGAGCTACCTAGGATTGCCCCAGCATTTT.

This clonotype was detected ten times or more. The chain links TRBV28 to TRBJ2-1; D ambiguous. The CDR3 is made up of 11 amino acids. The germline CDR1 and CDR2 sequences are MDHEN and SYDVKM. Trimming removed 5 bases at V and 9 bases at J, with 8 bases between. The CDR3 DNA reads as TGTGCCAGCAGTCTCCTCCGTGAGCAGTTCTTC. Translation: CASSLLREQFF.

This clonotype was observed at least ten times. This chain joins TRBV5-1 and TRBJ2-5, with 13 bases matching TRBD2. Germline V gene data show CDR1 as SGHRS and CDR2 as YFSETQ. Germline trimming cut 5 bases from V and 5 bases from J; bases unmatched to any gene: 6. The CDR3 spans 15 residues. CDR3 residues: CASRRTSGSGETQYF. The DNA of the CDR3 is TGCGCCAGCAGGAGGACTAGCGGGAGCGGCGAGACCCAGTACTTC.

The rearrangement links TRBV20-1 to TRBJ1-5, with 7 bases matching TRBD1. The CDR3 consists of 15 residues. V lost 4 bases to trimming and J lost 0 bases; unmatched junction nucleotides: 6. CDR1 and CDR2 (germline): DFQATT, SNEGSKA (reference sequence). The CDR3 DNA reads TGCAGTGCTACACAACAGGGGTATAGCAATCAGCCCCAGCATTTT. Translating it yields CSATQQGYSNQPQHF.